This T cell receptor (beta chain) was sequenced for a study of blood T cells in healthy people across ages. Study-level information: Template switching retrieved approximately one barcoded beta molecule for each two T cells. Findings and caveats of the study: As age increased, TCR beta diversity per million T cells fell in a roughly linear fashion.

The second PCR ran roughly 7 to 11 cycles with a sample-barcoded 5' primer and J-beta primers. TCRdb passed the 5' RACE reads through MiXCR, listing each CDR3 protein once. The table lists some 1 million distinct CDR3 sequences, 35% to 55% of them singletons. Points on this clonotype: Its target is not known.

All donors came from Russia, were Caucasian and healthy, and spanned ages roughly 6 to 95. The CDR3 extends over 11 amino acids. V was cut by 6 bases and J by 4 bases, with 8 bases left in between. CDR1 is SQVTM and CDR2 is ANQGSEA in the germline V gene. The sample consisted of blood. This chain joins TRBV29-1 and TRBJ2-3; the D gene is possibly TRBD1 (5 bases). The TCR was taken from a woman aged 60-75 years in good health. The CDR3 protein is CSVDSADTQYF. CDR3 nucleotide sequence: TGCAGCGTAGACAGTGCAGATACGCAGTATTTT.